What follows are 18 T cell receptor beta chains derived from one specimen sequenced in a study of blood T cell repertoires in COVID-19. Sequencing was performed with immunoSEQ multiplex PCR; in TCRdb, only in-frame clones are kept and a portion is missing. The data contain approximately 190,000 clones, over 75% of them singletons. The sample consisted of peripheral blood. All receptors come from a woman between 40 and 55 years old who had recovered from COVID-19.

Written as DNA, the CDR3 is TGTGCCAGCAGCGAGGGAACCGGGACACAGAACACTGAAGCTTTCTTT. Translating it yields CASSEGTGTQNTEAFF. The chain is built from TRBV9 and TRBJ1-1; maybe TRBD1 (6 bases). There are 16 residues in the CDR3. Trimming stripped 3 bases from V and 1 base from J, with 16 bases between. Germline CDR1 SGDLS, CDR2 YYNGEE.

The V call is TRBV7-9, the J call TRBJ1-2, with 9 bases fitting TRBD1. Germline loops: CDR1 SEHNR, CDR2 FQNEAQ (reference sequence). Unmatched junction bases numbered 6, after V lost 1 base and J lost 6 bases. The CDR3 sequence is 15 residues long. CDR3 coding DNA: TGTGCCAGCAGCTTAGTAATCGGGACAGGGCATGGCTACACCTTC. Amino acid sequence: CASSLVIGTGHGYTF.

The V call is TRBV9, the J call TRBJ2-6, with D uncertain. Trimming took 4 bases from V and 0 from J, leaving 11 bases between them. The CDR3 sequence is 16 residues long. In germline, CDR1 is SGDLS, CDR2 YYNGEE. CDR3 amino acids: CASSLTVGSGANVLTF. The CDR3 DNA sequence: TGTGCCAGCAGCCTTACAGTAGGCTCTGGGGCCAACGTCCTGACTTTC.

This chain joins TRBV7-2 and TRBJ1-5, with 8 bases matching TRBD1. Germline V gene sequence: CDR1 SGHTA, CDR2 FQGNSA. The CDR3 loop spans 15 amino acids. After removal of 5 bases from V and 2 bases from J, the junction contained 5 bases not matched to a gene. CDR3 loop: CASSRTGNRNQPQHF. The CDR3 DNA follows: TGTGCCAGCAGCCGGACAGGGAACCGCAATCAGCCCCAGCATTTT.

The chain joins TRBV3-1 (or the pseudogene TRBV3-2) to TRBJ1-5; 7 positions match TRBD1. V dropped 3 bases and J dropped 4; count of bases not matched to a gene: 9. This CDR3 region has 16 residues. The V gene's germline CDR1 is LGHDT and CDR2 YNNKEL (reference sequence). The CDR3 reads CASSQTTGSGNQPQHF. The CDR3 DNA follows: TGTGCCAGCAGCCAGACGACAGGGTCGGGGAATCAGCCCCAGCATTTT.

This clone was seen just once. The chain recombines TRBV7-9 with TRBJ1-3, with D unresolved. Germline V gives CDR1 SEHNR, CDR2 FQNEAQ (reference sequence). Trimming cost V 5 bases and J 3 bases, with 11 bases left between them. The CDR3 runs 14 residues. CDR3 sequence: CASSDNSGGNTIYF. The CDR3 DNA is TGTGCCAGCAGCGACAATAGCGGTGGAAACACCATATATTTT.

The V gene is TRBV20-1, the J gene TRBJ1-1; tentatively, D is TRBD1 (5 bases). From germline, CDR1 is DFQATT and CDR2 SNEGSKA (reference sequence). V gave up 3 bases and J gave up 6 bases, with 14 bases separating them. This CDR3 contains 13 residues. CDR3 sequence: CSASRQGGPEAFF. The CDR3 DNA reads TGCAGTGCTAGTAGGCAGGGAGGGCCTGAAGCTTTCTTT.

The gene calls are TRBV18 and TRBJ1-2, with unresolved D. Looked up from germline, CDR1 is KGHSH and CDR2 is LQKENI. V lost 0 bases to trimming and J lost 8 bases, with 10 bases between them. The CDR3 runs 13 residues. This CDR3 is CASSPPPGSGYTF. The CDR3 nucleotides read TGTGCCAGCTCACCACCGCCAGGCAGCGGCTACACCTTC. Drawing the rest from reference TRBV18 and TRBJ1-2, the complete variable domain is NAGVMQNPRHLVRRRGQEARLRCSPMKGHSHVYWYRQLPEEGLKFMVYLQKENIIDESGMPKERFSAEFPKEGPSILRIQQVVRGDSAAYFCASSPPPGSGYTFGSGTRLTVV.

The chain uses TRBV10-2 and TRBJ2-7; 7 bases map to TRBD2. Germline CDR1 is WSHSY and CDR2 is SAAADI. With V trimmed by 8 bases and J by 6 bases, 10 bases remained unmatched. CDR3 length equals 13 residues. CDR3 loop: CASQALTSPEQYF. CDR3 nucleotides: TGCGCCAGCCAAGCCCTGACTAGCCCCGAGCAGTACTTC.

This chain uses TRBV19 with TRBJ2-7, with TRBD2 matching over 8 bases. This CDR3 region has 15 residues. Germline CDR1 and CDR2: LNHDA and SQIVND (reference sequence). Unmatched junction bases numbered 5, after V lost 3 bases and J lost 1 base. The chain's CDR3 is CASSIEAGESYEQYF. For the CDR3, the DNA is TGTGCCAGTAGTATTGAAGCGGGAGAATCCTACGAGCAGTACTTC.

This rearrangement joins TRBV7-9 to TRBJ1-1; maybe TRBD1 (5 bases). The V gene's germline CDR1 is SEHNR and CDR2 FQNEAQ (reference sequence). Trimming left V 5 bases short and J 2 bases short, with 21 bases between. The length of the CDR3 is 17 residues. The CDR3 DNA reads TGTGCCAGCAGCCAAGGCCAGACAGCAAGAATCAACACTGAAGCTTTCTTT. Translation gives CASSQGQTARINTEAFF. Full variable domain (rest looked up from reference TRBV7-9 and TRBJ1-1): DTGVSQNPRHKITKRGQNVTFRCDPISEHNRLYWYRQTLGQGPEFLTYFQNEAQLEKSRLLSDRFSAERPKGSFSTLEIQRTEQGDSAMYLCASSQGQTARINTEAFFGQGTRLTVV.

The rearrangement links TRBV4-2 to TRBJ2-2, with D possibly TRBD2 on 6 matching bases. The CDR3 consists of 15 residues. V gave up 4 bases and J gave up 3 bases, with 12 bases separating them. Germline V gene sequence: CDR1 LGHNA, CDR2 YNFKEQ. The CDR3 coding sequence is TGTGCCAGCAGCCGGATGACTAGTGACACCGGGGAGCTGTTTTTT. It is translated as CASSRMTSDTGELFF.

This chain joins TRBV2 and TRBJ2-7, with TRBD2 matching 12 bases. Germline assignment: CDR1 SNHLY and CDR2 FYNNEI. This CDR3 region has 14 residues. V trimming: 6 bases; J trimming: 6 bases; junction bases outside the gene matches: 6. The CDR3 loop reads CASRPGLAGPEQYF. For the CDR3, the DNA is TGTGCCAGCAGACCGGGACTAGCGGGCCCCGAGCAGTACTTC.

This clone was recorded once. The chain joins TRBV20-1 to TRBJ1-1; D call uncertain. From germline, CDR1 is DFQATT and CDR2 SNEGSKA (reference sequence). There are 14 residues in the CDR3. Between the trimmed V and J ends, which lost 6 bases and 0 bases, there was a span of 14 bases. CDR3 DNA sequence: TGCAGTGCAAGTCCCACAGACATGAACACTGAAGCTTTCTTT. The encoded protein is CSASPTDMNTEAFF.

This chain connects TRBV28 to TRBJ2-1; 7 nucleotides agree with TRBD2. This CDR3 contains 14 residues. Trimming cost V 3 bases and J 9 bases; bases outside gene matches: 8. Germline CDR1 is MDHEN and CDR2 is SYDVKM. The DNA of the CDR3 is TGTGCCAGCAGTTTTTCGGCGGGAGTGGTTGAGCAGTTCTTC. Protein product: CASSFSAGVVEQFF.

V is TRBV7-9 and J is TRBJ2-3; TRBD2 matches at 7 bases. V was clipped by 5 bases and J by 3 bases; unmatched bases: 5. This CDR3 has 14 residues. In germline, CDR1 is SEHNR, CDR2 FQNEAQ (reference sequence). This CDR3 is CASSPRGGTDTQYF. CDR3 coding DNA: TGTGCCAGCAGCCCCCGCGGGGGAACAGATACGCAGTATTTT.

This clone showed up just once. The chain combines TRBV27 with TRBJ2-6; D is unclear. There are 15 residues in the CDR3. V was pared by 5 bases and J by 0 bases, with 8 bases between. Per the germline V gene, CDR1 is MNHEY and CDR2 is SMNVEV (reference sequence). CDR3 in DNA: TGTGCCAGCAGTCTGTACAGCTCTGGGGCCAACGTCCTGACTTTC. Translated, it gives CASSLYSSGANVLTF.

The chain joins TRBV18 to TRBJ1-2; 7 nucleotides agree with TRBD1. Germline V gene sequence: CDR1 KGHSH, CDR2 LQKENI. The V segment lost 2 bases and the J segment 7 bases; nucleotides outside the gene matches: 19. The length of the CDR3 is 18 residues. The CDR3 reads CASSPNVGTGEGFFGYTF. CDR3 DNA: TGTGCCAGCTCACCAAATGTTGGAACAGGGGAAGGGTTTTTTGGCTACACCTTC.